The rows below give T cell receptor beta chains drawn from one sample of a study of T-cell reconstitution after alpha-beta-depleted transplantation in children. TCRdb independently ran MiXCR on the PCR reads; one entry per CDR3 protein. This sample has 250,000 to 300,000 distinct CDR3 sequences; 10% occur once, and the top ten carry 7.5%. This specimen was PBMCs, taken before TCRalphabeta/CD19-depleted stem cell transplant. The source of these receptors is a boy younger than two with acute myeloid leukemia, due to receive a stem cell transplant. Each CDR3 is given with its conserved first and last residue. D genes are given only for firm matches. Where a row states a size, it is once, few, many or the class of an expanded clone; other rows omit it.

J: TRBJ2-1
D: .
V: TRBV6-5
size: many
DNA: TGTGCCAGCAGTTACTCCTTGGAGGGGGTTTCCTACAATGAGCAGTTCTTC
CDR3: CASSYSLEGVSYNEQFF

J: TRBJ1-4
D: .
V: TRBV4-3
size: many
DNA: TGCGCCAGCAGCCAAGATACCCGGGGCCACGGGGAAAAACTGTTTTTT
CDR3: CASSQDTRGHGEKLFF

J: TRBJ2-7
D: TRBD1
V: TRBV24-1
size: many
DNA: TGTGCCACCAGGCTAATTGCCGAACCGGGACAGACCTACGAGCAGTACTTC
CDR3: CATRLIAEPGQTYEQYF

J: TRBJ1-2
D: TRBD1
V: TRBV6-6
size: few
DNA: TGTGCCAGCAGAGATGCAGGGGGCGGCGGCTACACCTTC
CDR3: CASRDAGGGGYTF

J: TRBJ2-7
D: TRBD1
V: TRBV19
size: .
DNA: TGTGCCAGTAGTATTCTCGGACAGGGAGGCCACGAGCAGTACTTC
CDR3: CASSILGQGGHEQYF

J: TRBJ2-7
D: TRBD1
V: TRBV28
size: few
DNA: TGTGCCAGCAGTTTATGGGACAGGGGCACCTACGAGCAGTACTTC
CDR3: CASSLWDRGTYEQYF

J: TRBJ2-1
D: TRBD2
V: TRBV5-1
size: many
DNA: TGCGCCAGCAGCACGGCGTCTAGCGGCAAGGGGAATGAGCAGTTCTTC
CDR3: CASSTASSGKGNEQFF

J: TRBJ2-3
D: TRBD2
V: TRBV5-1
size: many
DNA: TGCGCCAGCAGCTCCGGACTAGCGGGGGCCCCAGATACGCAGTATTTT
CDR3: CASSSGLAGAPDTQYF

J: TRBJ2-7
D: .
V: TRBV7-2
size: many
DNA: TGTGCCAGCAGCTTACTTTGGACGGACTACGAGCAGTACTTC
CDR3: CASSLLWTDYEQYF

J: TRBJ2-5
D: TRBD2
V: TRBV9
size: few
DNA: TGTGCCAGCAGCGGAGCCTCTAGCGGGGGGGCGAGACAAGAGACCCATTACTTC
CDR3: CASSGASSGGARQETHYF

J: TRBJ2-3
D: .
V: TRBV20-1
size: many
DNA: TGCAGTGCTAGAGATTTCGGGAGAACCACAGATACGCAGTATTTT
CDR3: CSARDFGRTTDTQYF

J: TRBJ1-6
D: TRBD1
V: TRBV7-9
size: many
DNA: TGTGCCAGCAGCTTTTTGAACAGGGGAAATTCACCCCTCCACTTT
CDR3: CASSFLNRGNSPLHF

J: TRBJ2-7
D: .
V: TRBV29-1
size: many
DNA: TGCAGCGTTGTGGACGGTTACTACGAGCAGTACTTC
CDR3: CSVVDGYYEQYF

J: TRBJ2-3
D: .
V: TRBV25-1
size: many
DNA: TGTGCCAGCAGTTATACGCAGTATTTT
CDR3: CASSYTQYF

J: TRBJ1-2
D: TRBD1
V: TRBV29-1
size: many
DNA: TGCAGCGTGCGGGACAGGACTATCGACTATGGCTACACCTTC
CDR3: CSVRDRTIDYGYTF

J: TRBJ1-3
D: TRBD1
V: TRBV28
size: few
DNA: TGTGCCAGCAAGCAGCCCAGGGGGACTGGAAACACCATATATTTT
CDR3: CASKQPRGTGNTIYF

J: TRBJ2-7
D: TRBD1
V: TRBV20-1
size: many
DNA: TGCAGTGCTGTACCGGGACAGGGACTAACTTACGAGCAGTACTTC
CDR3: CSAVPGQGLTYEQYF

J: TRBJ1-5
D: .
V: TRBV7-8
size: few
DNA: TGTGCCAGCAGCTTAAGGGGCAGGGGAGGCAATCAGCCCCAGCATTTT
CDR3: CASSLRGRGGNQPQHF

J: TRBJ1-2
D: .
V: TRBV29-1
size: many
DNA: TGCAGCGCCGCAGGGACCCGGGGCTATGGCTACACCTTC
CDR3: CSAAGTRGYGYTF

J: TRBJ2-7
D: .
V: TRBV6-2/TRBV6-3
size: few
DNA: TGTGCCACCTCCCGGGGATCCTACGAGCAGTACTTC
CDR3: CATSRGSYEQYF

J: TRBJ2-3
D: .
V: TRBV12-3/TRBV12-4
size: many
DNA: TGTGCCAGCAGCCGTGTCGTGACTATATTTTCAGATACGCAGTATTTT
CDR3: CASSRVVTIFSDTQYF

J: TRBJ2-5
D: .
V: TRBV20-1
size: few
DNA: TGCAGTGTTGTCTACTGGGCTTTCCAAGAGACCCAGTACTTC
CDR3: CSVVYWAFQETQYF

J: TRBJ1-5
D: TRBD1
V: TRBV15
size: many
DNA: TGTGCCACCAGCTCCTCTGGGACAGGGGGACAGCCCCAGCATTTT
CDR3: CATSSSGTGGQPQHF

J: TRBJ2-3
D: .
V: TRBV4-2
size: .
DNA: TGTGCCAGCAGCCCCAGAGCGGGAGATACGCAGTATTTT
CDR3: CASSPRAGDTQYF

J: TRBJ2-3
D: .
V: TRBV12-3/TRBV12-4
size: .
DNA: TGTGCCAGCGGGGGGAACACAGATACGCAGTATTTT
CDR3: CASGGNTDTQYF

J: TRBJ2-7
D: .
V: TRBV6-2/TRBV6-3
size: .
DNA: TGTGCCAGCAGTTACGGGGCAGGTCCCTACGAGCAGTACTTC
CDR3: CASSYGAGPYEQYF

J: TRBJ1-5
D: .
V: TRBV28
size: few
DNA: TGTGCCAGCAGTTTATGGTCCACCCCCAGTCCAAGCAATCAGCCCCAGCATTTT
CDR3: CASSLWSTPSPSNQPQHF

J: TRBJ2-7
D: TRBD1
V: TRBV12-5
size: few
DNA: TGTGCTAGTGGTACGGGGACAGGGTTGCACGAGCAGTACTTC
CDR3: CASGTGTGLHEQYF

J: TRBJ2-2
D: .
V: TRBV4-1
size: .
DNA: TGCGCCAGCAGCCAACACGACCCACCCGGGGAGCTGTTTTTT
CDR3: CASSQHDPPGELFF

J: TRBJ2-2
D: .
V: TRBV2
size: many
DNA: TGTGCCAGCAATCCCCACGAACGTCCAGGGTCAAACACCGGGGAGCTGTTTTTT
CDR3: CASNPHERPGSNTGELFF

J: TRBJ1-3
D: .
V: TRBV14
size: .
DNA: TGTGCCAGCAGCCAAGATTACGCTCCCCCCAGATATTTT
CDR3: CASSQDYAPPRYF

J: TRBJ2-1
D: TRBD2
V: TRBV14
size: many
DNA: TGTGCCAGCAGCCGAGCGGGAGGTATGCCCTACAATGAGCAGTTCTTC
CDR3: CASSRAGGMPYNEQFF

J: TRBJ2-2
D: .
V: TRBV7-3
size: .
DNA: TGTGCCAACAGCCTAACAGACAGGAACGGGGAGCTGTTTTTT
CDR3: CANSLTDRNGELFF